This is a list of T cell receptor beta chains from one sample in a study of low-dose radiotherapy and immunotherapy resistance in tumors. MiXCR was run by TCRdb on the reads, yielding one entry per CDR3 protein. The sample holds tens of thousands of distinct CDR3 sequences, about an eighth seen once. Sequencing used PBMCs, obtained before treatment. Source of these receptors: a female donor with ovarian cancer. Each CDR3 is given with its conserved first and last residue. Fields, in order: J gene, clone size, D gene, V gene, CDR3 protein, CDR3 DNA. The D gene is left open where the match is weak. Only part of the rows carry a size: once, few, many, or a class if the clone is expanded.

J: TRBJ2-1
size: many
D: NA
V: TRBV11-1
CDR3: CASSPRTQYNEQFF
DNA: TGTGCCAGCAGCCCACGGACGCAGTACAATGAGCAGTTCTTC

J: TRBJ2-5
size: NA
D: NA
V: TRBV2
CDR3: CASMSFKETQYF
DNA: TGTGCCAGCATGTCCTTTAAGGAGACCCAGTACTTC

J: TRBJ1-5
size: many
D: NA
V: TRBV28
CDR3: CASAGQPQHF
DNA: TGTGCCAGCGCCGGTCAGCCCCAGCATTTT

J: TRBJ2-7
size: many
D: NA
V: TRBV20-1
CDR3: CSATVRGESYEQYF
DNA: TGCAGTGCAACCGTCCGGGGAGAATCCTACGAGCAGTACTTC

J: TRBJ2-2
size: many
D: NA
V: TRBV12-3/TRBV12-4
CDR3: CASTPVSGNTGELFF
DNA: TGTGCCAGCACCCCCGTATCGGGGAACACCGGGGAGCTGTTTTTT

J: TRBJ2-5
size: many
D: NA
V: TRBV2
CDR3: CARSSRVEETQYF
DNA: TGTGCCCGGAGCAGCAGGGTAGAGGAGACCCAGTACTTC

J: TRBJ2-5
size: NA
D: NA
V: TRBV29-1
CDR3: CSVERGRETQYF
DNA: TGCAGCGTTGAAAGGGGCAGGGAGACCCAGTACTTC

J: TRBJ2-1
size: NA
D: TRBD1
V: TRBV2
CDR3: CASRDRGYNEQFF
DNA: TGTGCCAGCAGGGACAGGGGCTACAATGAGCAGTTCTTC

J: TRBJ1-5
size: many
D: TRBD1
V: TRBV20-1
CDR3: CSARAGQEHQPQHF
DNA: TGCAGTGCTAGAGCGGGACAGGAACATCAGCCCCAGCATTTT

J: TRBJ1-5
size: many
D: NA
V: TRBV12-5
CDR3: CASGRRRDQPQHF
DNA: TGTGCTAGTGGTCGACGGCGGGATCAGCCCCAGCATTTT

J: TRBJ2-7
size: NA
D: TRBD1
V: TRBV6-1
CDR3: CASSYRDSSYEQYF
DNA: TGTGCCAGCAGTTACCGGGACAGTTCCTACGAGCAGTACTTC

J: TRBJ2-7
size: many
D: TRBD1
V: TRBV28
CDR3: CASLDRADLYF
DNA: TGTGCCAGCCTCGACAGGGCGGATTTGTACTTC

J: TRBJ2-6
size: many
D: NA
V: TRBV5-4
CDR3: CASSLQGAGANVLTF
DNA: TGTGCCAGCAGCTTGCAGGGCGCTGGGGCCAACGTCCTGACTTTC

J: TRBJ1-1
size: few
D: NA
V: TRBV28
CDR3: CASSIGQNTEAFF
DNA: TGTGCCAGCAGCATCGGACAGAACACTGAAGCTTTCTTT

J: TRBJ2-1
size: many
D: NA
V: TRBV6-5
CDR3: CASSYYGGHDNEQFF
DNA: TGTGCCAGCAGTTACTACGGGGGGCACGACAATGAGCAGTTCTTC

J: TRBJ2-5
size: many
D: NA
V: TRBV20-1
CDR3: CSAGRPQETQYF
DNA: TGCAGTGCAGGGAGACCGCAAGAGACCCAGTACTTC

J: TRBJ1-4
size: many
D: TRBD1
V: TRBV12-3/TRBV12-4
CDR3: CASSFGDRGNEKLFF
DNA: TGTGCCAGCAGTTTCGGGGACAGGGGTAATGAAAAACTGTTTTTT

J: TRBJ1-1
size: many
D: TRBD1
V: TRBV5-1
CDR3: CASSYFGTGDAFF
DNA: TGCGCCAGCAGCTACTTCGGGACAGGGGATGCTTTCTTT

J: TRBJ2-2
size: many
D: TRBD1
V: TRBV7-9
CDR3: CASSPTGYSGELFF
DNA: TGTGCCAGCAGCCCGACAGGGTATTCCGGGGAGCTGTTTTTT

J: TRBJ1-2
size: many
D: NA
V: TRBV7-2
CDR3: CASRRRGGNYGYTF
DNA: TGTGCCAGCAGGCGAAGAGGGGGAAACTATGGCTACACCTTC

J: TRBJ2-5
size: many
D: NA
V: TRBV24-1
CDR3: CATSDPSEGTRETQYF
DNA: TGTGCCACCAGTGACCCCAGCGAAGGGACTCGGGAGACCCAGTACTTC

J: TRBJ2-6
size: few
D: NA
V: TRBV5-4
CDR3: CASSLEPSSGANVLTF
DNA: TGTGCCAGCAGCTTGGAGCCGTCCTCTGGGGCCAACGTCCTGACTTTC